This TCR beta chain was sequenced in a study of blood T cell repertoires in COVID-19. Authors' processing steps: For nucleated cells, counts were estimated from reference gene primer amplification. Repertoires were generated with immunoSEQ multiplex PCR, while TCRdb's copy carries only in-frame clones and drops some. V and J calls and clone size are given by that table; D and trimming were obtained from the DNA. Here the sample spans 400,000 to 500,000 clones, approximately 91% being singletons. Researchers sorted participants into cohorts using their self-reported clinical history. V was shortened by 5 bases and J by 6 bases, with 15 bases between the two germline ends. Germline CDR1 is SGHAT and CDR2 is FQNNGV. This CDR3 comprises 14 residues.

The sequenced material came from PBMCs or T cells enriched from blood (not recorded which). This chain uses TRBV11-2 with TRBJ2-3; TRBD2 is a possible D gene (7 bases). The source of this sequence is a woman aged 18 to 35 who had been exposed to COVID-19. CDR3 in amino acids: CASSRAGGADTQYF. In nucleotides, the CDR3 is TGTGCCAGCAGCCGCGCTGGGGGGGCCGATACGCAGTATTTT.